Presented here are 22 T cell receptor beta chains from one specimen sequenced in a study of blood T cell repertoires in COVID-19. This table comes from immunoSEQ multiplex PCR, and its TCRdb copy is limited to in-frame clones, with some not included. This table has over 300,000 clones, roughly 85% appearing once. The sample taken for sequencing was peripheral blood. These receptors were obtained from a human donor in a cohort sampled during active COVID-19.

The chain couples TRBV10-2 to TRBJ1-1, with D possibly being TRBD1 (6 bases). CDR3 length: 13 residues. Between the trimmed V and J ends, which lost 8 bases and 8 bases, there was a span of 18 bases. Per the germline V gene, CDR1 is WSHSY and CDR2 is SAAADI. CDR3 sequence (DNA): TGCGCCAGCCTGGTTTCTAGGGGGTTAGAAGCTTTCTTT. This codes for CASLVSRGLEAFF.

The chain uses TRBV5-1 and TRBJ1-5, with a possible D match to TRBD1 (6 bases). The CDR3 runs 14 residues. Trimming shortened V by 1 base and J by 8 bases, and 13 bases separated the two germline ends. From germline, CDR1 is SGHRS and CDR2 YFSETQ. The CDR3 protein is CASSLYTGSKPQHF. The CDR3 nucleotides read TGCGCCAGCAGCTTGTATACAGGGAGTAAGCCCCAGCATTTT.

This sequence joins TRBV6-2 or TRBV6-3 and TRBJ1-3; TRBD1 is a possible D gene (6 bases). Trimming shortened V by 3 bases and J by 4 bases, and 16 bases separated the two germline ends. The CDR3 is 16 amino acids. Per the germline V gene, CDR1 is MNHEY and CDR2 is SVGEGT. The CDR3 region is CASSYILDSAGNTIYF. CDR3 DNA: TGTGCCAGCAGTTATATTCTGGACAGTGCCGGAAACACCATATATTTT.

The rearrangement joins TRBV24-1 to TRBJ2-5; no clear D. The CDR3 extends over 11 amino acids. From germline, CDR1 is KGHDR and CDR2 SFDVKD. The V end lost 7 bases, the J end lost 4 bases, and 6 bases lay between the germline ends. The CDR3 bases are TGTGCCACCAGGTCAGGAGAGACCCAGTACTTC. It translates to CATRSGETQYF.

The V and J genes are TRBV5-1 and TRBJ1-4, with D hard to call. V lost 0 bases and J 4 bases, leaving 4 bases between the germline ends. Germline values: CDR1 SGHRS, CDR2 YFSETQ. This CDR3 has 13 amino acids. The CDR3 is CASSLANNEKLFF. The CDR3 bases are TGCGCCAGCAGCTTGGCCAATAATGAAAAACTGTTTTTT.

This chain uses TRBV7-8 with TRBJ2-2, with unresolved D. CDR3 length: 13 amino acids. V was trimmed by 5 bases and J by 5 bases, leaving 9 bases between them. Germline CDR1 is SGHVS and CDR2 is FQNEAQ. The CDR3 DNA follows: TGTGCCAGCAGCACCTCCGGGACCGGGGAGCTGTTTTTT. Translated, it gives CASSTSGTGELFF.

The chain combines TRBV5-4 with TRBJ2-3, with 9 bases that match TRBD1. The CDR3 sequence is 14 residues long. Germline CDR1 reads SGHNT; CDR2 reads YYREEE (reference sequence). V shed 4 bases and J 1 base; nucleotides not matched to a gene: 1. The CDR3 sequence is CASSRTGGTDTQYF. CDR3 sequence (DNA): TGTGCCAGCAGCCGGACAGGGGGCACAGATACGCAGTATTTT.

The chain is built from TRBV6-5 and TRBJ2-2, with a tentative D call TRBD1 (6 bases). V was cut by 4 bases and J by 8 bases, with 11 bases left in between. Germline V lookup: CDR1 MNHEY, CDR2 SVGAGI. This CDR3 is built from 13 residues. CDR3: CASSFRGLGELFF. DNA of the CDR3: TGTGCCAGCAGTTTCAGGGGATTAGGGGAGCTGTTTTTT.

The genes are TRBV5-1 and TRBJ1-2; the match to TRBD1 covers 8 bases. V dropped 2 bases and J dropped 4; count of bases not matched to a gene: 4. Germline assignment: CDR1 SGHRS and CDR2 YFSETQ. This CDR3 comprises 14 residues. The CDR3 protein is CASSFRGRPYGYTF. Here the CDR3 DNA reads TGCGCCAGCAGCTTCAGGGGGCGCCCCTATGGCTACACCTTC.

The J gene is TRBJ2-5, the V gene TRBV27; 8 positions agree with TRBD1. The trim removed 5 bases at V and 5 bases at J, leaving 10 bases unmatched. Germline V gives CDR1 MNHEY, CDR2 SMNVEV (reference sequence). The CDR3 sequence is 15 residues long. The DNA for the CDR3 is TGTGCCAGCAGTAGCGGCAGGGGGCTGGAGGAGACCCAGTACTTC. It codes for CASSSGRGLEETQYF.

The rearrangement uses TRBV13 and TRBJ1-4; no clear D gene. CDR3 length: 14 residues. Germline V gene sequence: CDR1 PRHDT, CDR2 FYEKMQ (reference sequence). V was clipped by 1 base and J by 5 bases, with 8 bases between them. The CDR3 nucleotides are TGTGCCAGCAGCTTAGCTCAAAGCAATGAAAAACTGTTTTTT. Translated, it gives CASSLAQSNEKLFF.

The rearrangement uses TRBV7-2 and TRBJ1-6; D ambiguous. Germline values: CDR1 SGHTA, CDR2 FQGNSA. This CDR3 is 12 amino acids long. The V and J ends lost 5 bases and 7 bases respectively, with 6 bases between them. CDR3 DNA sequence: TGTGCCAGCAGCCCACAGAATTCACCCCTCCACTTT. This sequence encodes CASSPQNSPLHF.

The V and J genes are TRBV5-1 and TRBJ2-2; 8 nucleotides line up with TRBD2. V trimming: 4 bases; J trimming: 6 bases; junction bases outside the gene matches: 20. This CDR3 contains 19 residues. Germline V lookup: CDR1 SGHRS, CDR2 YFSETQ. The CDR3 DNA follows: TGCGCCAGCAGCCTGCTCGCCCCCGGACGGGGGGGCCGATCCGGGGAGCTGTTTTTT. It specifies CASSLLAPGRGGRSGELFF.

The rearrangement uses TRBV2 and TRBJ1-1; possibly TRBD1 for D (5 bases). V shed 7 bases and J shed 6 bases, with 15 bases lying between them. The germline V gene encodes CDR1 SNHLY and CDR2 FYNNEI. This CDR3 has 13 residues. The CDR3 coding sequence is TGTGCCAGCACTCTCTCGGGGGTTGCTGAAGCTTTCTTT. Translation: CASTLSGVAEAFF.

V and J are TRBV6-6 and TRBJ1-6, with D possibly matching TRBD1 (5 bases). The CDR3 is made up of 13 amino acids. Looked up from germline, CDR1 is MNHNY and CDR2 is SVGAGI (reference sequence). V was trimmed by 0 bases and J by 16 bases, leaving 13 bases between them. The CDR3 region is CASSYSGGSGLHF. CDR3 coding DNA: TGTGCCAGCAGTTACTCGGGGGGTAGCGGGCTCCACTTT.

J is TRBJ2-7 and V is TRBV27; tentatively, D is TRBD1 (8 bases). Germline V lookup: CDR1 MNHEY, CDR2 SMNVEV (reference sequence). V shed 6 bases and J shed 2 bases, with 20 bases lying between them. The CDR3 has 16 residues. CDR3 loop: CASSNTGGGKPYEQYF. Written as DNA, the CDR3 is TGTGCCAGCAGCAATACAGGGGGGGGAAAACCCTACGAGCAGTACTTC.

CDR3 DNA sequence: TGTGCCATCAGTGAGTCTGAGAGCTTGATGAACACTGAAGCTTTCTTT. Its protein is CAISESESLMNTEAFF. The genes are TRBV10-3 and TRBJ1-1; no clear D gene. From germline, CDR1 is ENHRY and CDR2 SYGVKD. V lost 0 bases, J lost 0 bases, and 11 bases lay in between. This CDR3 comprises 16 residues.

The rearrangement joins TRBV5-6 to TRBJ1-2, with 12 bases identical to TRBD1. V was pared by 3 bases and J by 4 bases, with 10 bases of the junction left unmatched. There are 17 residues in the CDR3. Germline-derived CDR1 and CDR2 are SGHDT and YYEEEE. This CDR3 reads CASSYGTGGAGAYGYTF. CDR3 nucleotide sequence: TGTGCCAGCAGCTATGGGACAGGGGGCGCAGGGGCCTATGGCTACACCTTC.

The chain recombines TRBV7-6 with TRBJ2-3; 7 bases are shared with TRBD2. The V gene end was trimmed by 4 bases and the J gene end by 5 bases; junction bases not matched to a gene: 12. From germline, CDR1 is SGHVS and CDR2 FNYEAQ. The CDR3 sequence is 16 residues long. CDR3 protein: CASSSGIAGIGDTQYF. CDR3 bases: TGTGCCAGCAGCTCCGGTATAGCGGGCATAGGAGATACGCAGTATTTT.

This sequence joins TRBV6-1 and TRBJ2-7; D ambiguous. The CDR3 has 15 residues. Trimming cost V 1 base and J 2 bases, with 12 bases left between them. Germline CDR1 reads MNHNS; CDR2 reads SASEGT. In DNA form, the CDR3 reads TGTGCCAGCAGTGAAGGATATAGTAAAACCTACGAGCAGTACTTC. Translated, it gives CASSEGYSKTYEQYF.

This clone came up a few times. The rearrangement uses TRBV10-3 and TRBJ1-5; TRBD1 aligns across 10 bases. Germline assignment: CDR1 ENHRY and CDR2 SYGVKD. The CDR3 length is 14 residues. The V segment lost 10 bases and the J segment 3 bases; nucleotides outside the gene matches: 6. This chain's CDR3 is CATEGTGVNQPQHF. For the CDR3, the DNA is TGTGCCACCGAGGGGACAGGGGTCAATCAGCCCCAGCATTTT.

This chain joins TRBV18 and TRBJ2-5, with TRBD1 matching 8 bases. This CDR3 is built from 15 residues. The germline V gene has CDR1 KGHSH and CDR2 LQKENI. V lost 3 bases to trimming and J lost 2 bases; unmatched junction nucleotides: 5. CDR3 sequence reads: CASSPGQGRQETQYF. The DNA of the CDR3 is TGTGCCAGCTCACCTGGACAGGGACGGCAAGAGACCCAGTACTTC.